Each of the 27 T cell receptor beta chains below was sequenced from the same sample in a study of beta chain features in type 1 diabetes. Sequenced material consisted of expressed TCRB transcripts (all of the isolated RNA was reverse transcribed). Profiling relied on immunoSEQ multiplex PCR, and the TCRdb table lists in-frame clones only, not all of them. The sample includes about 210,000 clones, about a tenth of them seen just once. The sample taken for sequencing was central memory CD4+ T cells from blood. These receptors were obtained from a man aged 18 to 29 in good health.

This clone was detected many times. The chain is built from TRBV21-1 and TRBJ2-7. TRBV21-1 is a recognized pseudogene. This CDR3 spans 13 amino acids. The chain's CDR3 is CASSTLLTYEQYF. The CDR3 DNA sequence: TGTGCCAGCAGCACCCTACTCACATACGAGCAGTACTTC.

This chain connects TRBV5-1 to TRBJ2-5, with D perhaps TRBD1 or TRBD2 (6 bases each). V was pared by 7 bases and J by 4 bases, with 14 bases between. The CDR3 spans 13 residues. From germline, CDR1 is SGHRS and CDR2 YFSETQ. The DNA for the CDR3 is TGCGCCAGCTATACAGGGCGGGGAGAGACCCAGTACTTC. This translates into CASYTGRGETQYF.

This clone was counted between two and nine times. This rearrangement joins TRBV29-1 to TRBJ2-7; 7 positions match TRBD2. V lost 6 bases to trimming and J lost 6 bases; unmatched junction nucleotides: 5. The CDR3 contains 11 residues. The germline V gene encodes CDR1 SQVTM and CDR2 ANQGSEA. The CDR3 reads CSVAGEGEQYF. In DNA, the CDR3 is TGCAGCGTGGCGGGGGAAGGCGAGCAGTACTTC.

In this sample, this clone turned up many times. This chain links TRBV18 with TRBJ2-3, with no clear D. CDR1 is KGHSH, CDR2 LQKENI, per germline. The CDR3 sequence is 13 residues long. The ends were cut back, 6 bases at V and 5 bases at J, with 12 bases in the middle. The CDR3 region is CASSSGAGDTQYF. The CDR3 nucleotides are TGTGCCAGCTCCTCCGGCGCAGGAGATACGCAGTATTTT.

V and J are TRBV28 and TRBJ1-5, with D possibly being TRBD1 (6 bases). Trimming took 5 bases from V and 4 from J, leaving 12 bases between them. This CDR3 has 14 amino acids. Germline V gene data show CDR1 as MDHEN and CDR2 as SYDVKM. DNA for the CDR3: TGTGCCAGCAGTCCCTTAAGGGGGAATCAGCCCCAGCATTTT. This translates into CASSPLRGNQPQHF.

This clone was seen at least ten times. The rearrangement joins TRBV5-1 to TRBJ2-3; 10 bases map to TRBD2. The length of the CDR3 is 16 residues. From germline, CDR1 is SGHRS and CDR2 YFSETQ. Unmatched junction bases numbered 4, after V lost 2 bases and J lost 1 base. This chain's CDR3 is CASSFIAGGGTDTQYF. The CDR3 nucleotides read TGCGCCAGCAGCTTCATAGCGGGAGGAGGCACAGATACGCAGTATTTT.

This clone was counted only a few times. The rearrangement uses TRBV7-4 and TRBJ2-1; TRBD2 is a possible D gene (6 bases). This CDR3 has 14 residues. V dropped 3 bases and J dropped 7 bases, with 13 bases sitting between them. Germline CDR1 and CDR2: SGHVT and SQSDAQ. The CDR3 DNA reads as TGTGCCAGCAGCTTCTCAGAGCGGGCTAATGAGCAGTTCTTC. Translated, it gives CASSFSERANEQFF.

This clone was counted only a few times. J is TRBJ2-1 and V is TRBV10-3; 7 bases match TRBD2. With V trimmed by 10 bases and J by 6 bases, 12 bases remained unmatched. The CDR3 sequence is 14 residues long. CDR1 is ENHRY and CDR2 is SYGVKD in the germline V gene. The CDR3 loop reads CASGQRERGNEQFF. The DNA for the CDR3 is TGTGCCAGCGGCCAGCGGGAACGCGGCAATGAGCAGTTCTTC.

This clone was seen a few times. The sample holds other DNA sequences that translate to the same CDR3. The rearrangement joins TRBV15 to TRBJ2-5, with no clear D. CDR3 length: 14 amino acids. V shed 0 bases and J shed 2 bases, with 7 bases lying between them. Per germline, CDR1 LNHNV and CDR2 YYDKDF (reference sequence). As DNA, the CDR3 is TGTGCCACCAGCAGAGATCTCGGTCAAGAGACCCAGTACTTC. Translating gives CATSRDLGQETQYF.

This clone was seen only a few times. This chain connects TRBV30 to TRBJ1-1; 9 positions agree with TRBD1. J was trimmed by 0 bases and V by 0 bases; bases with no gene match: 5. The germline CDR1 and CDR2 sequences are GTSNPN and SVGIG (reference sequence). The CDR3 consists of 16 residues. The CDR3 reads CAWSVRGTGMNTEAFF. In DNA, the CDR3 is TGTGCCTGGAGTGTAAGAGGGACAGGGATGAACACTGAAGCTTTCTTT.

The chain uses TRBV2 and TRBJ2-1; the D is unclear. Germline-derived CDR1 and CDR2 are SNHLY and FYNNEI. Between the trimmed V and J ends, which lost 8 bases and 6 bases, there was a span of 8 bases. The CDR3 spans 11 residues. The CDR3 DNA sequence: TGTGCCAGCGAGAGAGGCAATGAGCAGTTCTTC. Translation: CASERGNEQFF.

The table lists this clone with a few counts. The V and J genes are TRBV7-2 and TRBJ2-1; tentatively, D is TRBD1 or TRBD2 (5 bases each). Per germline, CDR1 SGHTA and CDR2 FQGNSA. The CDR3 runs 15 residues. The V gene lost 1 base and the J gene lost 3 bases, with 10 bases spanning the gap. This CDR3 is CASSLVGTNYNEQFF. The CDR3 coding sequence is TGTGCCAGCAGCTTAGTTGGGACGAACTACAATGAGCAGTTCTTC.

This clone was found a few times. V is TRBV11-2 and J is TRBJ2-5; 7 bases map to TRBD1. Germline-derived CDR1 and CDR2 are SGHAT and FQNNGV. The CDR3 runs 15 residues. The trim removed 4 bases at V and 0 bases at J, leaving 5 bases unmatched. This chain's CDR3 is CASSYQTGNQETQYF. DNA for the CDR3: TGTGCCAGCAGCTACCAGACAGGGAACCAAGAGACCCAGTACTTC.

This clone was observed a handful of times. This chain joins TRBV5-1 and TRBJ2-3; possibly TRBD2 for D (6 bases). Germline CDR1 is SGHRS and CDR2 is YFSETQ. CDR3 length: 15 amino acids. The V gene lost 4 bases and the J gene lost 1 base, with 13 bases spanning the gap. The CDR3 nucleotides read TGCGCCAGCAGCCAAGACGGGGGACGCACAGATACGCAGTATTTT. Protein: CASSQDGGRTDTQYF. Together with reference TRBV5-1 and TRBJ2-3, the CDR3 gives the full variable domain: KAGVTQTPRYLIKTRGQQVTLSCSPISGHRSVSWYQQTPGQGLQFLFEYFSETQRNKGNFPGRFSGRQFSNSRSEMNVSTLELGDSALYLCASSQDGGRTDTQYFGPGTRLTVL.

As to this clone: This CDR3 is also generated by other DNA sequences in the sample. The genes are TRBV29-1 and TRBJ2-3, with 12 bases fitting TRBD1. The CDR3 spans 14 residues. The trim removed 6 bases at V and 6 bases at J, leaving 7 bases unmatched. Germline-derived CDR1 and CDR2 are SQVTM and ANQGSEA. In DNA form, the CDR3 reads TGCAGCGTCGGGTGGGACAGGGGGCGGGATACGCAGTATTTT. It codes for CSVGWDRGRDTQYF.

The V call is TRBV5-1, the J call TRBJ2-7, with D maybe TRBD2 (5 bases). The CDR3 is 15 residues long. Germline loops: CDR1 SGHRS, CDR2 YFSETQ. V was cut by 1 base and J by 3 bases, with 14 bases left in between. CDR3 protein: CASSLRAGENYEQYF. CDR3 DNA: TGCGCCAGCAGCTTGAGAGCCGGGGAAAACTACGAGCAGTACTTC. Together with reference TRBV5-1 and TRBJ2-7, the CDR3 gives the full variable domain: KAGVTQTPRYLIKTRGQQVTLSCSPISGHRSVSWYQQTPGQGLQFLFEYFSETQRNKGNFPGRFSGRQFSNSRSEMNVSTLELGDSALYLCASSLRAGENYEQYFGPGTRLTVT.

In this sample, this clone turned up a few times. The V call is TRBV30, the J call TRBJ1-5; weak D call: TRBD1 (6 bases). Trimming shortened V by 2 bases and J by 3 bases, and 14 bases separated the two germline ends. CDR1 GTSNPN and CDR2 SVGIG come from the germline V gene (reference sequence). The CDR3 totals 15 residues. The chain's CDR3 is CAWSLGALLNQPQHF. The CDR3 DNA reads TGTGCCTGGAGTTTGGGGGCTCTTCTCAATCAGCCCCAGCATTTT.

This clone was observed at least ten times. This sequence joins TRBV18 and TRBJ2-7, with a possible D match to TRBD2 (5 bases). The V gene's germline CDR1 is KGHSH and CDR2 LQKENI. The CDR3 consists of 14 residues. Trimming removed 3 bases at V and 5 bases at J, with 14 bases between. The CDR3 here is CASSPLLEGHEQYF. DNA of the CDR3: TGTGCCAGCTCACCCCTGCTAGAGGGTCACGAGCAGTACTTC.

V usage is TRBV29-1 and J usage is TRBJ2-5; 7 bases align to TRBD1. The V segment lost 7 bases and the J segment 1 base; nucleotides outside the gene matches: 3. The CDR3 consists of 12 residues. In germline, CDR1 is SQVTM, CDR2 ANQGSEA. The CDR3 nucleotides read TGCAGCGCGACAGGGATCCAAGAGACCCAGTACTTC. Translating gives CSATGIQETQYF.

Concerning this clone itself: The same CDR3 is also encoded by other DNA sequences in this sample. In nucleotides, the CDR3 is TGTGCCTGGAGTGTAGGAGGAAACACCATATATTTT. Its translation is CAWSVGGNTIYF. J is TRBJ1-3 and V is TRBV30; no reliable D call. Germline values: CDR1 GTSNPN, CDR2 SVGIG (reference sequence). The CDR3 extends over 12 amino acids. Trimming pared 0 bases from V and 4 bases from J, leaving 4 bases between.

This clone was counted a few times. This sequence joins TRBV5-4 and TRBJ1-2; D not resolved. CDR1 is SGHNT, CDR2 YYREEE, per germline (reference sequence). Trimming removed 4 bases at V and 4 bases at J, with 17 bases between. The CDR3 is made up of 15 amino acids. Here the CDR3 DNA reads TGTGCCAGCAGCCGGTGGCTAGGAGATTCCTATGGCTACACCTTC. Encoded protein: CASSRWLGDSYGYTF. The full variable domain, its missing parts supplied by reference TRBV5-4 and TRBJ1-2, is ETGVTQSPTHLIKTRGQQVTLRCSSQSGHNTVSWYQQALGQGPQFIFQYYREEENGRGNFPPRFSGLQFPNYSSELNVNALELDDSALYLCASSRWLGDSYGYTFGSGTRLTVV.

In its sample, this clone was seen a few times. The chain joins TRBV4-2 to TRBJ2-7; TRBD2 matches 9 bases. Looked up from germline, CDR1 is LGHNA and CDR2 is YNFKEQ. V was clipped by 1 base and J by 6 bases; unmatched bases: 16. The CDR3 is 18 amino acids. For the CDR3, the DNA is TGTGCCAGCAGCCAAGGGGGCGTCTGGGGTAGCGGGAGTGTCGAGCAGTACTTC. Translation gives CASSQGGVWGSGSVEQYF.

This clone has only a few counts. This chain's CDR3 is CACGQDANYGYTF. The CDR3 DNA sequence: TGTGCCTGCGGACAGGACGCAAACTATGGCTACACCTTC. This chain connects TRBV30 to TRBJ1-2; TRBD1 agrees at 7 bases. V dropped 6 bases and J dropped 2; count of bases not matched to a gene: 6. The CDR3 extends over 13 amino acids. Looked up from germline, CDR1 is GTSNPN and CDR2 is SVGIG (reference sequence).

This clone was seen repeatedly, ten times or more. The V call is TRBV5-4, the J call TRBJ1-4; 9 bases are shared with TRBD1. The CDR3 is 16 amino acids. Trimming removed 3 bases from V and 4 bases from J; junction bases left unmatched: 7. Per the germline V gene, CDR1 is SGHNT and CDR2 is YYREEE (reference sequence). The CDR3 loop reads CASSSETDRGNEKLFF. CDR3 nucleotide sequence: TGTGCCAGCAGCTCCGAAACGGACAGGGGTAATGAAAAACTGTTTTTT.

On this clone: The same CDR3 arises from other DNA sequences in this sample as well. The chain couples TRBV7-2 to TRBJ2-5; 10 bases fit TRBD1. The trim removed 2 bases at V and 8 bases at J, leaving 5 bases unmatched. The length of the CDR3 is 14 residues. Germline V gene lookup returns CDR1 SGHTA and CDR2 FQGNSA. This CDR3 reads CASSLNGQGETQYF. CDR3 nucleotides: TGTGCCAGCAGCTTAAATGGACAGGGGGAAACCCAGTACTTC.

This chain connects TRBV7-8 to TRBJ2-1; perhaps TRBD1 as D (7 bases). The V end was cut by 1 base, the J end by 3 bases, with 10 bases between. From germline, CDR1 is SGHVS and CDR2 FQNEAQ. This CDR3 has 15 residues. CDR3 in amino acids: CASSLVQGGYNEQFF. CDR3 nucleotide sequence: TGTGCCAGCAGCTTAGTGCAGGGGGGCTACAATGAGCAGTTCTTC.

In its sample, this clone was seen a few times. This chain joins TRBV11-2 and TRBJ1-2; D remains unclear. CDR3 length: 12 residues. Germline-derived CDR1 and CDR2 are SGHAT and FQNNGV. The ends were cut back, 2 bases at V and 6 bases at J, with 7 bases in the middle. The CDR3 bases are TGTGCCAGCAGCTTATTGTTGGATGGCTACACCTTC. Amino acids: CASSLLLDGYTF.